These 5 T cell receptor beta chains came from one sample sequenced in a study of long-term antiretroviral therapy in people with HIV. Sequencing used immunoSEQ v3.0 at survey level. Sequencing was performed with immunoSEQ multiplex PCR; in TCRdb, only in-frame clones are kept and a portion is missing. In the table there are about 25,000 clones, approximately 93% of which are singletons. Specimen: unsorted PBMCs, collected 7.6 years after starting antiretroviral therapy. All receptors come from a woman aged 40 to 55 with HIV.

This sequence joins TRBV9 and TRBJ1-1, with D maybe TRBD1 (6 bases). CDR3 length equals 18 residues. Germline CDR1 is SGDLS and CDR2 is YYNGEE. The V gene lost 0 bases and the J gene lost 0 bases, with 18 bases spanning the gap. The CDR3 protein is CASSVEGGNTGMNTEAFF. As DNA, the CDR3 is TGTGCCAGCAGCGTAGAGGGGGGGAATACAGGCATGAACACTGAAGCTTTCTTT. Supplemented by reference TRBV9 and TRBJ1-1, the full variable domain reads DSGVTQTPKHLITATGQRVTLRCSPRSGDLSVYWYQQSLDQGLQFLIQYYNGEERAKGNILERFSAQQFPDLHSELNLSSLELGDSALYFCASSVEGGNTGMNTEAFFGQGTRLTVV.

This chain links TRBV30 with TRBJ1-5; D call uncertain. V gave up 0 bases and J gave up 0 bases, with 12 bases separating them. CDR3 length equals 16 residues. Germline lookup yields CDR1 GTSNPN and CDR2 SVGIG (reference sequence). The CDR3 DNA is TGTGCCTGGAGTGTTAGTATTTGGGGTAGCAATCAGCCCCAGCATTTT. Its protein is CAWSVSIWGSNQPQHF.

CDR3 bases: TGTGCCAGCAGACCCAGACAGGGGGCTCGGCATTTT. Its protein product is CASRPRQGARHF. The J gene is TRBJ1-5, the V gene TRBV6-5, with 10 bases identical to TRBD1. This CDR3 is built from 12 residues. Germline CDR1 MNHEY, CDR2 SVGAGI. After removal of 6 bases from V and 15 bases from J, the junction contained 8 bases not matched to a gene.

This sequence joins TRBV5-1 and TRBJ1-3, with D tentatively TRBD1 (6 bases). Deletions cut 0 bases from V and 0 bases from J, with 7 bases between. The CDR3 spans 15 residues. Germline-derived CDR1 and CDR2 are SGHRS and YFSETQ. CDR3 region: CASSLEGGSGNTIYF. Written as DNA, the CDR3 is TGCGCCAGCAGCTTGGAAGGGGGCTCTGGAAACACCATATATTTT. The full variable domain, in which reference TRBV5-1 and TRBJ1-3 provide the parts outside the CDR3, is KAGVTQTPRYLIKTRGQQVTLSCSPISGHRSVSWYQQTPGQGLQFLFEYFSETQRNKGNFPGRFSGRQFSNSRSEMNVSTLELGDSALYLCASSLEGGSGNTIYFGEGSWLTVV.

The chain has TRBV5-1 and TRBJ2-3; 9 bases map to TRBD2. Trimming took 0 bases from V and 5 from J; bases not matched to a gene: 10. Looked up from germline, CDR1 is SGHRS and CDR2 is YFSETQ. The CDR3 is 17 amino acids. For the CDR3, the DNA is TGCGCCAGCAGCTTGGCGGCTAGCGGGGCCCGGGGAGATACGCAGTATTTT. Translating it yields CASSLAASGARGDTQYF.